A few counts support the clone carrying this T cell receptor beta chain. This sample was included in a study of identical twins. From germline, CDR1 is SNHLY and CDR2 FYNNEI. The germline V and J ends were trimmed by 8 bases and 9 bases, with 17 bases remaining between them. CDR3 length: 14 residues. MiXCR, applied by TCRdb to the 5' RACE reads, yields one record per CDR3 protein. Of some 500,000 distinct CDR3 sequences listed, around 14% are singletons. Another study also made use of these data, one on yellow fever vaccine responses in identical twins. Turning to that study: Twins showed a vaccine T cell response that reportedly seemed partly convergent, partly personalized.

This sequence joins TRBV2 and TRBJ1-6; possible D gene TRBD1, 5 bases. Sequenced material: CD4+ T cells sorted from blood. The receptor's source is a woman younger than 30 in good health. The CDR3 reads CASGRGGAGSPLHF. DNA for the CDR3: TGTGCCAGCGGGAGGGGAGGGGCTGGTTCACCCCTCCACTTT.